Following are 13 T cell receptor beta chains from one sample sequenced in a study of OX40 agonist ivuxolimab in advanced cancers. Here immunoSEQ multiplex PCR was the method, and the copy in TCRdb shows in-frame clones only, minus some. The sample records fewer than 70,000 clones, around 90% being singletons. The sample in question was CD4+ or CD8+ T cells sorted from blood, obtained in a trial of the OX40 agonist ivuxolimab. All receptors come from an adult with an advanced solid tumor such as melanoma, head and neck, liver or kidney cancer.

The CDR3 sequence is CASSAGSYNEQFF. The CDR3 DNA reads TGTGCCAGCTCCGCTGGCTCCTACAATGAGCAGTTCTTC. V and J are TRBV18 and TRBJ2-1; D is ambiguous. The germline V and J ends were trimmed by 6 bases and 0 bases, with 6 bases remaining between them. Germline CDR1 and CDR2: KGHSH and LQKENI. This CDR3 comprises 13 residues.

This clone was detected only a few times. The V and J genes are TRBV9 and TRBJ1-1; D not certain. The CDR3 is 13 amino acids. The V gene's germline CDR1 is SGDLS and CDR2 YYNGEE. Deletions cut 3 bases from V and 2 bases from J, with 8 bases between. CDR3 DNA sequence: TGTGCCAGCAGCGGGTTCCGTAACACTGAAGCTTTCTTT. This codes for CASSGFRNTEAFF.

Only a few counts were recorded for this clone. This chain connects TRBV30 to TRBJ1-1; weak D call: TRBD1 (6 bases). The germline gives CDR1 GTSNPN, CDR2 SVGIG (reference sequence). V dropped 5 bases and J dropped 5 bases, with 12 bases sitting between them. This CDR3 region has 12 residues. The CDR3 here is CAWLIRGTEAFF. The DNA for the CDR3 is TGTGCCTGGCTCATCAGGGGTACTGAAGCTTTCTTT.

The rearrangement uses TRBV15 and TRBJ1-1; D uncertain. CDR1 is LNHNV and CDR2 is YYDKDF in the germline V gene (reference sequence). CDR3 size: 14 residues. Trimming took off 6 bases at V and 1 base at J, with 12 bases between the two ends. The CDR3 bases are TGTGCCACCAGAAGCCTGAATCAGAACACTGAAGCTTTCTTT. Translation gives CATRSLNQNTEAFF.

The CDR3 loop reads CASSPIVRAGELFF. In DNA, the CDR3 is TGTGCCAGCAGTCCCATTGTTAGGGCCGGGGAGCTGTTTTTT. J is TRBJ2-2 and V is TRBV2; the D is unclear. Germline-derived CDR1 and CDR2 are SNHLY and FYNNEI. V was cut by 5 bases and J by 6 bases, with 13 bases left in between. The CDR3 is 14 residues long. The entire variable domain, with the rest obtained from reference TRBV2 and TRBJ2-2, is as follows: EPEVTQTPSHQVTQMGQEVILRCVPISNHLYFYWYRQILGQKVEFLVSFYNNEISEKSEIFDDQFSVERPDGSNFTLKIRSTKLEDSAMYFCASSPIVRAGELFFGEGSRLTVL.

The J gene is TRBJ1-1, the V gene TRBV4-3; no definite D call. Trimming stripped 0 bases from V and 1 base from J, with 3 bases between. Germline V gene data show CDR1 as LGHNA and CDR2 as YSLEER. The CDR3 is made up of 13 amino acids. CDR3 loop: CASSQDKNTEAFF. CDR3 DNA sequence: TGCGCCAGCAGCCAAGATAAGAACACTGAAGCTTTCTTT.

This clone came up once. The gene calls are TRBV6-1 and TRBJ1-2; no firm D call. Germline CDR1 is MNHNS and CDR2 is SASEGT. V shed 2 bases and J shed 4 bases, with 17 bases lying between them. This CDR3 has 16 amino acids. CDR3 in amino acids: CASSELGLKTSYGYTF. For the CDR3, the DNA is TGTGCCAGCAGTGAATTGGGCCTGAAGACCTCCTATGGCTACACCTTC.

The rearrangement links TRBV27 to TRBJ1-4; possible D gene TRBD1, 6 bases. CDR1 MNHEY and CDR2 SMNVEV come from the germline V gene (reference sequence). CDR3 length: 16 amino acids. The germline V and J ends were trimmed by 5 bases and 5 bases, with 18 bases remaining between them. CDR3 sequence reads: CASSPRGGLENEKLFF. The CDR3 region has the DNA TGTGCCAGCAGTCCGCGGGGGGGCCTTGAGAATGAAAAACTGTTTTTT.

This chain connects TRBV29-1 to TRBJ1-2; the D gene is possibly TRBD1 (6 bases). Germline CDR1 SQVTM, CDR2 ANQGSEA. The CDR3 is 15 residues long. Trimming pared 6 bases from V and 0 bases from J, leaving 17 bases between. CDR3 in DNA: TGCAGCGTGGGGGTAGGACAGTCAGCTAACTATGGCTACACCTTC. This encodes CSVGVGQSANYGYTF.

The J gene is TRBJ2-2, the V gene TRBV27; no reliable D call. This CDR3 spans 15 amino acids. Germline-derived CDR1 and CDR2 are MNHEY and SMNVEV (reference sequence). V was cut by 5 bases and J by 4 bases, with 14 bases left in between. The CDR3 region has the DNA TGTGCCAGCAGTCCTCAGGACCAACTCACCGGGGAGCTGTTTTTT. This gives the protein CASSPQDQLTGELFF.

The chain links TRBV9 to TRBJ2-2; D possibly corresponds to TRBD1 (5 bases). This CDR3 has 15 amino acids. Germline V gives CDR1 SGDLS, CDR2 YYNGEE. With 1 base removed from V and 7 bases from J, the gap between germline ends came to 14 bases. In nucleotides, the CDR3 is TGTGCCAGCAGCGTAAGGGGTGGCGGCCACGGGGAGCTGTTTTTT. Protein sequence: CASSVRGGGHGELFF.

The sample holds one count of this clone. V gene TRBV6-4 combines with J gene TRBJ1-2; D might be TRBD1 (5 bases). Looked up from germline, CDR1 is MRHNA and CDR2 is SNTAGT. The CDR3 is 16 residues long. The V end lost 6 bases, the J end lost 0 bases, and 17 bases lay between the germline ends. CDR3 region: CASRTRGEGTNYGYTF. CDR3 sequence (DNA): TGTGCCAGCAGAACCCGGGGCGAGGGAACTAACTATGGCTACACCTTC.

The gene calls are TRBV6-5 and TRBJ1-4; D is ambiguous. Germline CDR1 is MNHEY and CDR2 is SVGAGI. V dropped 0 bases and J dropped 4 bases, with 9 bases sitting between them. The CDR3 extends over 15 amino acids. In nucleotides, the CDR3 is TGTGCCAGCAGTTACTCCGGCCGGAGTAATGAAAAACTGTTTTTT. Translation gives CASSYSGRSNEKLFF.